These 19 T cell receptor beta chains were sequenced from one sample in a study of blood T cells in healthy people across ages. Through a sample-barcoded 5' primer and a J-beta primer mix, a second PCR was run for roughly 6 to 12 cycles. TCRdb re-called the 5' RACE reads with MiXCR, one entry per CDR3 protein. Of 1,100,000 or so distinct CDR3 sequences listed, 35% to 55% are singletons. The sample was blood. The receptors derive from a woman in her sixties or seventies in good health.

In its sample, this clonotype was seen a few times. This rearrangement joins TRBV25-1 to TRBJ2-7, with 8 bases matching TRBD2. The CDR3 extends over 15 amino acids. Trimming took 5 bases from V and 3 from J; bases not matched to a gene: 9. From germline, CDR1 is MGHDK and CDR2 SYGVNS. DNA for the CDR3: TGTGCCAGCAGTCCCTGGAGCGGGGGATACTACGAGCAGTACTTC. Encoded protein: CASSPWSGGYYEQYF.

This clonotype was seen more than once but under ten times. The chain uses TRBV20-1 and TRBJ2-1; TRBD2 agrees at 7 bases. This CDR3 is 14 amino acids long. V shed 1 base, J shed 6 bases, and the junction held 6 bases outside the gene matches. CDR1 and CDR2 (germline): DFQATT, SNEGSKA (reference sequence). For the CDR3, the DNA is TGCAGTGCTAGAGGGACTAGAGGTCTCAATGAGCAGTTCTTC. It yields the protein CSARGTRGLNEQFF.

The chain is built from TRBV6-6 and TRBJ2-5; the D gene is possibly TRBD2 (5 bases). Trimming cost V 0 bases and J 2 bases, with 13 bases left between them. Germline V gene sequence: CDR1 MNHNY, CDR2 SVGAGI (reference sequence). This CDR3 is built from 16 residues. DNA of the CDR3: TGTGCCAGCAGTTACTCGCCGGACCGCGGGCAAGAGACCCAGTACTTC. It codes for CASSYSPDRGQETQYF.

V usage is TRBV10-3 and J usage is TRBJ1-3, with D possibly TRBD1 on 6 matching bases. The V gene's germline CDR1 is ENHRY and CDR2 SYGVKD. V was trimmed by 7 bases and J by 2 bases, leaving 9 bases between them. This CDR3 has 13 amino acids. The CDR3 DNA sequence: TGTGCCATCACGGGGGCAGCTGGAAACACCATATATTTT. Amino acids: CAITGAAGNTIYF.

The CDR3 DNA reads TGTGCCAGCAGTTATACGGGGCCGTCCTACGAGCAGTACTTC. This translates into CASSYTGPSYEQYF. This chain joins TRBV12-3 or TRBV12-4 and TRBJ2-7; D tentatively fits TRBD1 or TRBD2 (5 bases each). V was pared by 4 bases and J by 1 base, with 11 bases between. The CDR3 is 14 residues long.

The rearrangement links TRBV10-3 to TRBJ1-1, with D tentatively TRBD1 (6 bases). Germline lookup yields CDR1 ENHRY and CDR2 SYGVKD. This CDR3 is built from 13 residues. V was pared by 3 bases and J by 3 bases, with 8 bases between. This chain's CDR3 is CAISDKGDTEAFF. In DNA, the CDR3 is TGTGCCATCAGTGATAAGGGGGACACTGAAGCTTTCTTT.

This clonotype was recorded a few times. J is TRBJ2-1 and V is TRBV12-3 or TRBV12-4, with 12 bases lining up with TRBD2. The CDR3 has 15 amino acids. J gave up 6 bases and V 5 bases, and 5 bases lay outside the gene matches. CDR3 coding DNA: TGTGCCAGCAGTAGACTAGCGGGAGTACCCAATGAGCAGTTCTTC. Residues: CASSRLAGVPNEQFF.

The chain links TRBV27 to TRBJ1-2, with TRBD1 identical over 7 bases. The CDR3 totals 14 residues. Germline V gene data show CDR1 as MNHEY and CDR2 as SMNVEV (reference sequence). V shed 6 bases, J shed 4 bases, and the junction held 8 bases outside the gene matches. The CDR3 DNA reads TGTGCCAGCAGCCATACAGGGGCCTCCTATGGCTACACCTTC. As protein: CASSHTGASYGYTF.

The gene calls are TRBV2 and TRBJ2-1; 10 nucleotides align to TRBD1. There are 14 residues in the CDR3. Trimming cost V 9 bases and J 9 bases; bases outside gene matches: 11. The germline gives CDR1 SNHLY, CDR2 FYNNEI. The CDR3 nucleotides read TGTGCCAGTTTACCGGGACAGGGGCCGGGTGAGCAGTTCTTC. Protein product: CASLPGQGPGEQFF.

The chain joins TRBV12-3 or TRBV12-4 to TRBJ2-4, with D possibly matching TRBD2 (6 bases). Judging by the DNA end, TRBJ2-7 fits better; the J call may be wrong. This CDR3 has 14 amino acids. The CDR3 DNA follows: TGTGCCAGCAGTTTTATGACTAGACCCTACGAGCAGTACTTC. Its protein is CASSFMTRPYEQYF.

This clonotype has more than one count but fewer than ten. V is TRBV4-2 and J is TRBJ2-1; maybe TRBD2 (6 bases). V lost 1 base to trimming and J lost 1 base, with 8 bases between them. Germline lookup yields CDR1 LGHNA and CDR2 YNFKEQ. The CDR3 consists of 15 residues. In DNA, the CDR3 is TGTGCCAGCAGCCAAGGAGGGAGGTCCTACAATGAGCAGTTCTTC. The encoded protein is CASSQGGRSYNEQFF.

The J gene is TRBJ2-3, the V gene TRBV20-1; 12 nucleotides agree with TRBD1. Per germline, CDR1 DFQATT and CDR2 SNEGSKA (reference sequence). V lost 7 bases, J lost 9 bases, and 14 bases stayed unmatched. CDR3 size: 15 residues. The CDR3 sequence is CSVILGGQGARTQYF. CDR3 in DNA: TGCAGTGTCATACTCGGGGGACAGGGGGCAAGGACGCAGTATTTT.

With regard to this clonotype: An end of the junction does not agree with germline; a read error may underlie this. The chain couples TRBV30 to TRBJ2-7, with 9 bases fitting TRBD1. This CDR3 comprises 12 residues. Germline CDR1 reads GTSNPN; CDR2 reads SVGIG (reference sequence). CDR3: CAWRQQGAELYF. CDR3 nucleotide sequence: TGTGCCTGGAGGCAACAGGGGGCCGAGCTGTACTTC.

This clonotype has just one count. V gene TRBV5-1 combines with J gene TRBJ1-1; D remains unclear. This CDR3 has 14 residues. The germline CDR1 and CDR2 sequences are SGHRS and YFSETQ. Trimming removed 6 bases from V and 5 bases from J, with 17 bases in between. The DNA for the CDR3 is TGCGCCAGCAAGGCAGGTTTTGGTGGGACTGAAGCTTTCTTT. Translation gives CASKAGFGGTEAFF.

This clonotype appeared many times. The chain is built from TRBV20-1 and TRBJ2-1; 13 bases align to TRBD2. The germline CDR1 and CDR2 sequences are DFQATT and SNEGSKA (reference sequence). V shed 3 bases, J shed 9 bases, and the junction held 8 bases outside the gene matches. The CDR3 is made up of 15 amino acids. CDR3 region: CSARGLAGRNGEQFF. In DNA form, the CDR3 reads TGCAGTGCTAGGGGACTAGCGGGAAGGAACGGTGAGCAGTTCTTC.

The chain employs TRBV27 and TRBJ2-5; perhaps TRBD1 as D (5 bases). The CDR3 has 14 amino acids. Germline CDR1 is MNHEY and CDR2 is SMNVEV (reference sequence). V was cut by 5 bases and J by 5 bases, with 15 bases left in between. The CDR3 here is CASSTQANRETQYF. CDR3 nucleotide sequence: TGTGCCAGCAGTACACAGGCAAACCGGGAGACCCAGTACTTC.

This clonotype was observed a few times. This sequence joins TRBV6-2 or TRBV6-3 and TRBJ2-4, with a tentative D call TRBD1 (5 bases). This CDR3 region has 16 residues. V was shortened by 4 bases and J by 1 base, with 14 bases between the two germline ends. Looked up from germline, CDR1 is MNHEY and CDR2 is SVGEGT. The CDR3 DNA reads as TGTGCCAGCAGTTCCAGGGAAGGAGCGGCCAAAAACATTCAGTACTTC. It specifies CASSSREGAAKNIQYF.

This clonotype was picked up a small number of times. This chain links TRBV12-3 or TRBV12-4 with TRBJ2-5; tentative D call: TRBD2 (7 bases). Near its end, the DNA agrees better with TRBJ2-7, so the J call may be wrong. This CDR3 comprises 14 residues. DNA of the CDR3: TGTGCCAGCAGTTGGGGAGGGACAACCTACGAGCAGTACTTC. Its translation is CASSWGGTTYEQYF.

The V gene is TRBV27, the J gene TRBJ2-4; 8 bases map to TRBD1. The J call may be incorrect, as the DNA end agrees better with TRBJ2-5. This CDR3 is 14 amino acids long. Germline lookup yields CDR1 MNHEY and CDR2 SMNVEV (reference sequence). Written as DNA, the CDR3 is TGTGCCAGCAGATACCAGGGGGCCGGAGAGACCCAGTACTTC. Amino acid sequence: CASRYQGAGETQYF.